The rows below give T cell receptor beta chains drawn from one sample of a study of CD4 T cells in relation to SARS-CoV-2 and coronaviruses. Using immunoSEQ multiplex PCR, the repertoire was profiled, and TCRdb retains in-frame clones only, with some absent. This table has about 26,000 clones, over 60% appearing once. These receptors' antigens are unknown. The specimen was CD4+ T cells from PBMCs, cultured in vitro. These TCRs come from a human donor in good health. Both conserved end residues are trimmed from each CDR3.

J | V | CDR3
TRBJ2-7 | TRBV5-4 | ASSLRDPPTGEQY
TRBJ1-4 | TRBV5-1 | ASSLGGGKNEKLF
TRBJ2-7 | TRBV7-2 | ASSALAGGPGEQY
TRBJ2-1 | TRBV30 | AWSPRSGQF
TRBJ2-3 | TRBV11-3 | ASGEAGTDTQY
TRBJ1-3 | TRBV12-3/TRBV12-4 | ASQLITGNTIY
TRBJ2-5 | TRBV11-1 | ASSLAPRQVGQETQY
TRBJ2-5 | TRBV29-1 | SVGGAGRETQY
TRBJ2-5 | TRBV4-1 | ASSQVLPETQY
TRBJ1-5 | TRBV21-1 | ANSKDSRTGGYNQPQH
TRBJ1-4 | TRBV5-1 | ASSLDGTTNEKLF
TRBJ1-6 | TRBV2 | ASSERTEGSPLH
TRBJ1-5 | TRBV7-9 | ASSGTENQPQH
TRBJ2-7 | TRBV5-1 | ASSFTVDSYEQY
TRBJ2-4 | TRBV5-1 | ASRPGLAVTLAKNIQY
TRBJ2-3 | TRBV3-1/TRBV3-2 | ASSHGAGDTQY
TRBJ1-5 | TRBV23-1 | ASSQRQGISNQPQH
TRBJ2-2 | TRBV7-9 | AALSSGGNTGELF
TRBJ1-3 | TRBV9 | ASSAGSQKTGGNTIY
TRBJ2-1 | TRBV3-1/TRBV3-2 | ASSQAGGSYNEQF
TRBJ2-3 | TRBV9 | ASSVDSAGGDTQY
TRBJ2-2 | TRBV3-1/TRBV3-2 | ASSQGGADGELF
TRBJ2-1 | TRBV7-2 | ASSLATSGAFEQF
TRBJ1-1 | TRBV29-1 | SGEGGMGAF
TRBJ1-2 | TRBV6-5 | ASSPPGAYYGYT
TRBJ1-4 | TRBV30 | AWTQGRGSEKLF
TRBJ1-3 | TRBV7-2 | ASSSDPSGNTIY
TRBJ2-7 | TRBV3-1/TRBV3-2 | ASSQAPRPYEQY
TRBJ1-5 | TRBV30 | AWSGGSNQPQH
TRBJ2-2 | TRBV7-9 | ASSGLAGGPNTGELF
TRBJ2-7 | TRBV2 | ASTEQGSSSYEQY
TRBJ1-1 | TRBV19 | ASSSTGENTEAF
TRBJ2-3 | TRBV29-1 | SVEASGRGITDTQY
TRBJ1-1 | TRBV5-1 | ASSPGVNTEAF
TRBJ2-5 | TRBV7-9 | ASSFRIEETQY
TRBJ1-2 | TRBV18 | ASSHSQGEAGYT
TRBJ2-5 | TRBV29-1 | SVARRVQETQY
TRBJ1-2 | TRBV7-2 | ASSLPEFIGAGGYT
TRBJ1-1 | TRBV7-2 | ASKQGVDTEAF
TRBJ2-3 | TRBV6-5 | ASSSGTYTQY
TRBJ2-1 | TRBV9 | ASSVGLAGSYNEQF
TRBJ2-3 | TRBV10-3 | AISSGGNNQY
TRBJ2-6 | TRBV19 | ASSPLMGNSGANVLT
TRBJ2-2 | TRBV5-1 | ASSLKREGRTGELF
TRBJ2-7 | TRBV4-1 | ASSQTGTSGGIDEQY
TRBJ2-7 | TRBV7-9 | ASSLEVGGGGNEQY
TRBJ2-3 | TRBV10-3 | AISGTSGGAIAADTQY
TRBJ1-6 | TRBV6-5 | ASSYRQGGNSPLH
TRBJ2-3 | TRBV10-3 | AISAPREADTQY
TRBJ2-1 | TRBV2 | ASSPRGGNEQF
TRBJ1-2 | TRBV2 | ASSERQAVYGYT
TRBJ2-7 | TRBV2 | ASRLLLDRPHEQY
TRBJ1-4 | TRBV19 | ASSRGVNEKLF
TRBJ2-2 | TRBV4-1 | ASSQVPGLAGEISGTGELF
TRBJ2-1 | TRBV7-9 | ASSLGVGTSGGAGNEQF
TRBJ2-5 | TRBV11-3 | ASSLDPDKTQY
TRBJ2-3 | TRBV10-3 | AIRDRQSTDTQY
TRBJ2-6 | TRBV4-3 | ASSQGAAITGANVLT
TRBJ1-4 | TRBV28 | ASTTSGQGLNEKLF